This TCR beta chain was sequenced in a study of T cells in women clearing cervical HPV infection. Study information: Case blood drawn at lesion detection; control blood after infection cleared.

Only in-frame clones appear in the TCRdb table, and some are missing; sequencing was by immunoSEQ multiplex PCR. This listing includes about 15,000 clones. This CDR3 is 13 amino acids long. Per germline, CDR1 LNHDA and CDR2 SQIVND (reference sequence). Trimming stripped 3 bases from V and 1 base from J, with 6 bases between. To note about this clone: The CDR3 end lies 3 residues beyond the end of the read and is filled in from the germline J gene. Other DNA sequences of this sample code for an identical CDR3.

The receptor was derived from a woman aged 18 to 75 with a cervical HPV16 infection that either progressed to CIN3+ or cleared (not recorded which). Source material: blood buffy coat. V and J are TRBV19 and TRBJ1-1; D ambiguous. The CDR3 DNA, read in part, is TGTGCCAGTAGTATTGAACAGAACACTGAA. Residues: CASSIEQNTE. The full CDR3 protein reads CASSIEQNTEAFF.